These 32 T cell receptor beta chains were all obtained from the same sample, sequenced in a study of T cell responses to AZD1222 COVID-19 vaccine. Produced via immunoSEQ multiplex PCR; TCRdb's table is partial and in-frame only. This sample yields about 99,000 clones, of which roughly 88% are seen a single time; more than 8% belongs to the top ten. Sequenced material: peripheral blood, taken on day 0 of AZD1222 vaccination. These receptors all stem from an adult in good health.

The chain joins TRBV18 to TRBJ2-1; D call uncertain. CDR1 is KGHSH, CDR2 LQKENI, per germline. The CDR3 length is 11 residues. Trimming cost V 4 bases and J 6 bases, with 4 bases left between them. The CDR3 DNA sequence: TGTGCCAGCTCACTGGGCAATGAGCAGTTCTTC. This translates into CASSLGNEQFF.

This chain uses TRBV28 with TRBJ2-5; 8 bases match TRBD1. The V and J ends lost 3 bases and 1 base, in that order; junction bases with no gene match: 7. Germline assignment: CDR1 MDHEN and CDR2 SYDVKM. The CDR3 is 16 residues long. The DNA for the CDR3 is TGTGCCAGCAGTTTCCCGACAGGGGCGGGCCAAGAGACCCAGTACTTC. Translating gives CASSFPTGAGQETQYF. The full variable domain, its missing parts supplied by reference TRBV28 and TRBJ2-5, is DVKVTQSSRYLVKRTGEKVFLECVQDMDHENMFWYRQDPGLGLRLIYFSYDVKMKEKGDIPEGYSVSREKKERFSLILESASTNQTSMYLCASSFPTGAGQETQYFGPGTRLLVL.

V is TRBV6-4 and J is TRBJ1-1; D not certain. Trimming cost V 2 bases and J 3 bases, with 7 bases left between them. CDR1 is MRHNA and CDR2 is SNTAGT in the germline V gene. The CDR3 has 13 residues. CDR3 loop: CASSDNWDTEAFF. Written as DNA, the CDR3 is TGTGCCAGCAGTGACAATTGGGACACTGAAGCTTTCTTT.

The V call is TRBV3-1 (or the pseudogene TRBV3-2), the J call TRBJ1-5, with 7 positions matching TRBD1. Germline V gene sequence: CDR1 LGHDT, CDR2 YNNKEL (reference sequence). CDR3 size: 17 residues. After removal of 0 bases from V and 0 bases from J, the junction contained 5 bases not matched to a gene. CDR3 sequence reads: CASSQDGDSYSNQPQHF. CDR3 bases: TGTGCCAGCAGCCAAGATGGGGACAGTTATAGCAATCAGCCCCAGCATTTT.

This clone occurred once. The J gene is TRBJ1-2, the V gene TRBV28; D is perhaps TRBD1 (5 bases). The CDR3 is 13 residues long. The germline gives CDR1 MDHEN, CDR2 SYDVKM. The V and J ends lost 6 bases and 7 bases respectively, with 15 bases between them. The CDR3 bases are TGTGCCAGCAGACAGACAGTGGGGGGTGGCTACACCTTC. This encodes CASRQTVGGGYTF.

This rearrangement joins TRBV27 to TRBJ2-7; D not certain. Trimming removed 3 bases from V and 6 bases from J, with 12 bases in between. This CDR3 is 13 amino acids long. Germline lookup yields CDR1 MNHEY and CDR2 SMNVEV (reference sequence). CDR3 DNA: TGTGCCAGCAGTTTCACCCCGACGGGCGAGCAGTACTTC. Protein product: CASSFTPTGEQYF.

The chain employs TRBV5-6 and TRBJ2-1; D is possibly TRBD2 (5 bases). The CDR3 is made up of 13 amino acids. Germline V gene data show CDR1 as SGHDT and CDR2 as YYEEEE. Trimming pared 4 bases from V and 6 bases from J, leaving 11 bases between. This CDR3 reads CASSPAGSNEQFF. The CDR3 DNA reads TGTGCCAGCAGCCCGGCGGGTAGCAATGAGCAGTTCTTC.

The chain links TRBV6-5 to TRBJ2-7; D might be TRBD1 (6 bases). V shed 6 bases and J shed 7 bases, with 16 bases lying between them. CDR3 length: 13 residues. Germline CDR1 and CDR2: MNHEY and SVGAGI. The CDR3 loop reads CASRRDIAGEQYF. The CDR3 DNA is TGTGCCAGCAGAAGGGACATCGCTGGGGAGCAGTACTTC.

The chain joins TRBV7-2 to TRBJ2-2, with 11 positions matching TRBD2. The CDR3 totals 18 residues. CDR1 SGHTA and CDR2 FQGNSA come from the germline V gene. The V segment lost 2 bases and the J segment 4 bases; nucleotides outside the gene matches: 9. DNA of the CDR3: TGTGCCAGCAGCTTACCACTAGCGGGAGATTGGGGCACCGGGGAGCTGTTTTTT. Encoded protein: CASSLPLAGDWGTGELFF.

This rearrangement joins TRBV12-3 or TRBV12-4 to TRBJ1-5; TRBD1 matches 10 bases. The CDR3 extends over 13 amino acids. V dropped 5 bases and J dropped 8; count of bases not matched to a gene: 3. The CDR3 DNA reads TGTGCCAGCAGTCCCGGGACAGGGGAGCCCCAGCATTTT. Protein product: CASSPGTGEPQHF.

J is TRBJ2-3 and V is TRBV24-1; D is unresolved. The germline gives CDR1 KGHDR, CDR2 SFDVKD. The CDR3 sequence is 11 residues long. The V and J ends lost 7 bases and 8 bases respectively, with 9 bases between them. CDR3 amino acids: CATRGSGTQYF. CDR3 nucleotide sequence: TGTGCCACCAGAGGGTCGGGTACGCAGTATTTT.

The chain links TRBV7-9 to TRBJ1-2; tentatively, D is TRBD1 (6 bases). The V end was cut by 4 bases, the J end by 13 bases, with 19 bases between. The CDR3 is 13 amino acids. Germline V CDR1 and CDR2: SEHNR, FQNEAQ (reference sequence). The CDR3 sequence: CASSSGVGQIATF. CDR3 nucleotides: TGTGCCAGCAGCTCAGGGGTCGGGCAGATCGCCACCTTC.

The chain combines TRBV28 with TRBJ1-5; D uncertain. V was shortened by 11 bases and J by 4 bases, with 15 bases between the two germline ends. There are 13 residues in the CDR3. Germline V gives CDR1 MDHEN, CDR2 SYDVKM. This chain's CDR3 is CALTPDLNQPQHF. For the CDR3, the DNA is TGTGCCCTGACTCCGGATCTTAATCAGCCCCAGCATTTT.

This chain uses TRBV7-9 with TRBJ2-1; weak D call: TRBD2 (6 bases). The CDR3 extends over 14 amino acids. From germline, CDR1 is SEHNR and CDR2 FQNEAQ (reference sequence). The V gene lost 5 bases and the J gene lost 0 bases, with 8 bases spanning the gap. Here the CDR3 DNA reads TGTGCCAGCAGCCTCGGGAGCTCCTACAATGAGCAGTTCTTC. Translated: CASSLGSSYNEQFF.

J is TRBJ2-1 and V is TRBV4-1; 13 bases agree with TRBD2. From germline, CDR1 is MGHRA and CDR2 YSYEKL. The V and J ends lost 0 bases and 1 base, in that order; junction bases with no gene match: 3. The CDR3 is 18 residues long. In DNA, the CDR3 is TGCGCCAGCAGCCAAGATCGACTAGCGGGAGGATCCTACAATGAGCAGTTCTTC. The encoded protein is CASSQDRLAGGSYNEQFF.

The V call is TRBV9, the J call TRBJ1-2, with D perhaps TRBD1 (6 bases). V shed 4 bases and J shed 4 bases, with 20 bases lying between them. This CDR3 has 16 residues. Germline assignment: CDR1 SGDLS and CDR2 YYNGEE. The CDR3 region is CASSQSGGRGLYGYTF. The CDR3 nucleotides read TGTGCCAGCAGCCAAAGTGGGGGGCGCGGGCTCTATGGCTACACCTTC. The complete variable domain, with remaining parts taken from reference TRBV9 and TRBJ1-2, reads DSGVTQTPKHLITATGQRVTLRCSPRSGDLSVYWYQQSLDQGLQFLIQYYNGEERAKGNILERFSAQQFPDLHSELNLSSLELGDSALYFCASSQSGGRGLYGYTFGSGTRLTVV.

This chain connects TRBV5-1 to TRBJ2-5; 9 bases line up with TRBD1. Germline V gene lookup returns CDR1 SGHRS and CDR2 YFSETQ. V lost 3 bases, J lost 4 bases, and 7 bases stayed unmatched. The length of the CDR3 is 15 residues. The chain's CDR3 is CASSYRQGEGETQYF. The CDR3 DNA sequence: TGCGCCAGCAGCTACAGACAGGGGGAGGGAGAGACCCAGTACTTC.

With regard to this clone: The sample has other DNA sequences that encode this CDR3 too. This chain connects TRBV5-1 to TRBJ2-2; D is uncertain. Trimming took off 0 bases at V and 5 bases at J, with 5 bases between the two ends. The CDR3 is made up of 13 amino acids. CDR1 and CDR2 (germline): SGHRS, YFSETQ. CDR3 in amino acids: CASSLVGTGELFF. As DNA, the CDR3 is TGCGCCAGCAGCTTGGTGGGGACCGGGGAGCTGTTTTTT.

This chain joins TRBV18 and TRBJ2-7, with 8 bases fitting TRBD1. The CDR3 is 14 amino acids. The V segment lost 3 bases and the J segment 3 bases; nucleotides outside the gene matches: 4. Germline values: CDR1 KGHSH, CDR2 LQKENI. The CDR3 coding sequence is TGTGCCAGCTCACCCGGGACAGGCTACTACGAGCAGTACTTC. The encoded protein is CASSPGTGYYEQYF.

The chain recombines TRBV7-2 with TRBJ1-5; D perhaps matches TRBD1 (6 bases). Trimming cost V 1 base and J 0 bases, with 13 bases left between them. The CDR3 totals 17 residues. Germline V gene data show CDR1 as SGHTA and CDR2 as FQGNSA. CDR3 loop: CASSLVQGVYSNQPQHF. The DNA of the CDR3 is TGTGCCAGCAGCTTAGTACAGGGCGTATATAGCAATCAGCCCCAGCATTTT.

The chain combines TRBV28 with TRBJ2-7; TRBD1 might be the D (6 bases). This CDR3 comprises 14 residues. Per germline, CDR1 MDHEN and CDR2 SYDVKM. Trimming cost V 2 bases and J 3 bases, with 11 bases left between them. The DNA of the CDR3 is TGTGCCAGCAGTTTAGGCAGGGGCGGCTACGAGCAGTACTTC. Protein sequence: CASSLGRGGYEQYF. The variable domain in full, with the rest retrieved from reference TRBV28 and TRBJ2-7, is DVKVTQSSRYLVKRTGEKVFLECVQDMDHENMFWYRQDPGLGLRLIYFSYDVKMKEKGDIPEGYSVSREKKERFSLILESASTNQTSMYLCASSLGRGGYEQYFGPGTRLTVT.

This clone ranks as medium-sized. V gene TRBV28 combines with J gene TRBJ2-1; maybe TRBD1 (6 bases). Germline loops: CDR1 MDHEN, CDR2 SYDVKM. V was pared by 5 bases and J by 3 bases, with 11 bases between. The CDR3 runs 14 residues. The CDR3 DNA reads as TGTGCCAGCAGTAAACGGACAGACTACAATGAGCAGTTCTTC. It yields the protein CASSKRTDYNEQFF. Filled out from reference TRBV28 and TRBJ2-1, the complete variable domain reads DVKVTQSSRYLVKRTGEKVFLECVQDMDHENMFWYRQDPGLGLRLIYFSYDVKMKEKGDIPEGYSVSREKKERFSLILESASTNQTSMYLCASSKRTDYNEQFFGPGTRLTVL.

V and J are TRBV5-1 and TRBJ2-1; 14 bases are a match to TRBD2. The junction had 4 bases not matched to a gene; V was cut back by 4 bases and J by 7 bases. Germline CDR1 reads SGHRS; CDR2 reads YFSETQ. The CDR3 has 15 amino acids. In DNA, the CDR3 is TGCGCCAGCAGCCGACTAGCGGGGGGGCCAAATGAGCAGTTCTTC. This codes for CASSRLAGGPNEQFF. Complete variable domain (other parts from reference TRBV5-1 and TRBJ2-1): KAGVTQTPRYLIKTRGQQVTLSCSPISGHRSVSWYQQTPGQGLQFLFEYFSETQRNKGNFPGRFSGRQFSNSRSEMNVSTLELGDSALYLCASSRLAGGPNEQFFGPGTRLTVL.

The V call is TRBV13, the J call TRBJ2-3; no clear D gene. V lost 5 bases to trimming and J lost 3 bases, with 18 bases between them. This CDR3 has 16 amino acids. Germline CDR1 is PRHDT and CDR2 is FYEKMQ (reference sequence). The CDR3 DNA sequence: TGTGCCAGCAGCAGCCGTACCTTGGGCAATACAGATACGCAGTATTTT. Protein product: CASSSRTLGNTDTQYF.

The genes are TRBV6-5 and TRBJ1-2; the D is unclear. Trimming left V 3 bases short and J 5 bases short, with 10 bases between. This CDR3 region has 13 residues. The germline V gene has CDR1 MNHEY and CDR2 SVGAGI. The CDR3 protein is CASSYEGGYGYTF. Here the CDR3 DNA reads TGTGCCAGCAGTTATGAGGGAGGGTATGGCTACACCTTC.

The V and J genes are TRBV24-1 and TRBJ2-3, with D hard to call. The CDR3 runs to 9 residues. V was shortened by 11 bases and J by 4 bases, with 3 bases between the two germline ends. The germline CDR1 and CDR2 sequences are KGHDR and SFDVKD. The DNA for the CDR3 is TGTGCCATCTCAGATACGCAGTATTTT. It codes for CAISDTQYF.

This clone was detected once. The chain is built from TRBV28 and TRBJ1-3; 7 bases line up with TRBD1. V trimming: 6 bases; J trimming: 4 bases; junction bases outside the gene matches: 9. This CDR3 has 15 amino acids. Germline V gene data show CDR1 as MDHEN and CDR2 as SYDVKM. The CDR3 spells CASSPRGKAGNTIYF. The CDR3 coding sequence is TGTGCCAGCAGCCCCAGGGGGAAGGCCGGAAACACCATATATTTT. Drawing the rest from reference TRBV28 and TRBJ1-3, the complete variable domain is DVKVTQSSRYLVKRTGEKVFLECVQDMDHENMFWYRQDPGLGLRLIYFSYDVKMKEKGDIPEGYSVSREKKERFSLILESASTNQTSMYLCASSPRGKAGNTIYFGEGSWLTVV.

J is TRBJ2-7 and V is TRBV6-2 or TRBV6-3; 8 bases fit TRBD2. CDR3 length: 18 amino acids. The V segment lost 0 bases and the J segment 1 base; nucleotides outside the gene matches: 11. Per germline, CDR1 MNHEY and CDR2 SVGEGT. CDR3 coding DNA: TGTGCCAGCAGTTACTCAGTCCCGAGGACTAGCAATTCCTACGAGCAGTACTTC. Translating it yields CASSYSVPRTSNSYEQYF.

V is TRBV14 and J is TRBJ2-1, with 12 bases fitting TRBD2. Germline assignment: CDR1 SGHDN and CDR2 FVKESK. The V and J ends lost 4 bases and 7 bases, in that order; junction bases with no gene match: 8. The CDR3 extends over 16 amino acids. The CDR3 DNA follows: TGTGCCAGCAGCCTTTCTCTAGCGGGAGGGCGGAATGAGCAGTTCTTC. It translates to CASSLSLAGGRNEQFF.

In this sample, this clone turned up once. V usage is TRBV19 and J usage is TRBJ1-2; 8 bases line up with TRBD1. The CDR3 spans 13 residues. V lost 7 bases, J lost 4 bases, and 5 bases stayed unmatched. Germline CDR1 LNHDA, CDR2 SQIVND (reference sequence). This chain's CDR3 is CASTRQGIYGYTF. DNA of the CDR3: TGTGCCAGTACCCGACAGGGGATCTATGGCTACACCTTC.

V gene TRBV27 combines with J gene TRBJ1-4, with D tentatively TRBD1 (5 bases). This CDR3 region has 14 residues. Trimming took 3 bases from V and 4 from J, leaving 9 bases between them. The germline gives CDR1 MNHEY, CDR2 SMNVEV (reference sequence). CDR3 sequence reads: CASSLVGGNEKLFF. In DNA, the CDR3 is TGTGCCAGCAGTTTGGTGGGGGGTAATGAAAAACTGTTTTTT.

The CDR3 coding sequence is TGTGCCAGCAGCCAAGGACTAGCGGGAGTGTATGAGCAGTTCTTC. Its protein product is CASSQGLAGVYEQFF. V is TRBV7-2 and J is TRBJ2-1, with 13 nucleotides matching TRBD2. Germline CDR1 reads SGHTA; CDR2 reads FQGNSA. The CDR3 sequence is 15 residues long. The V segment lost 5 bases and the J segment 8 bases; nucleotides outside the gene matches: 6.